Reported below is one T cell receptor (beta chain). As yet, its antigen is unknown. Using immunoSEQ multiplex PCR, the repertoire was profiled, and TCRdb retains in-frame clones only, with some absent. The sample lists over 100,000 clones, 70% to 90% occurring once. The data were obtained in a study of cytotoxic CD8 clonotypes in ibrutinib-treated CLL. Across the study: Partial responses numbered about 24 and complete responses 2; after a median about 68 months, roughly 15 stayed remitted and approximately twelve progressed.

V dropped 0 bases and J dropped 2 bases, with 14 bases sitting between them. Looked up from germline, CDR1 is MNHEY and CDR2 is SVGAGI. The CDR3 consists of 16 residues. Study-level points and caveats: Clonality was higher at baseline than in age-matched healthy donors and tracked circulating CD8+ T-cell counts. Once treatment began, public clonotypes, which were uncommon, contracted or stayed stable. At progression, clonality fell back toward baseline after rising at ibrutinib response.

Sequencing was performed on PBMCs, taken after 24 months of ibrutinib treatment. This receptor was taken from a human donor with chronic lymphocytic leukemia. The chain uses TRBV6-5 and TRBJ2-7; D is undetermined. CDR3 DNA: TGTGCCAGCAGTTACTCCTCCATCGGCCCGACCTACGAGCAGTACTTC. Translation: CASSYSSIGPTYEQYF.